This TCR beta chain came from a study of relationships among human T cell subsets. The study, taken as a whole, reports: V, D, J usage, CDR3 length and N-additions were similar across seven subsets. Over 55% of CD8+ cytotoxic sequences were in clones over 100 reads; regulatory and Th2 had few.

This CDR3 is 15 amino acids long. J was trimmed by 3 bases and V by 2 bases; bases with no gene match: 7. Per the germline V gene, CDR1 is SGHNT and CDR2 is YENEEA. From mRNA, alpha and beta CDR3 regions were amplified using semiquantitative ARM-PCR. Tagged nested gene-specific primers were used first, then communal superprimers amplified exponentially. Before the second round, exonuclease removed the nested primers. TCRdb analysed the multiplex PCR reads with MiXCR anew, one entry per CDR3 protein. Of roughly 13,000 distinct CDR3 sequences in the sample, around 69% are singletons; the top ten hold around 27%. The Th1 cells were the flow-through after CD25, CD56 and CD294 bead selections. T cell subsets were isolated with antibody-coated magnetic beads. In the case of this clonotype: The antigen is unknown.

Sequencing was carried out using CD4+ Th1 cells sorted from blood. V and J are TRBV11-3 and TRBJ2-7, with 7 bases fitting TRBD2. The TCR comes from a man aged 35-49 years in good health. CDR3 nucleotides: TGTGCCAGCAGCTTATCCCTAGCGGTTAACTACGAGCAGTACTTC. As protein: CASSLSLAVNYEQYF.